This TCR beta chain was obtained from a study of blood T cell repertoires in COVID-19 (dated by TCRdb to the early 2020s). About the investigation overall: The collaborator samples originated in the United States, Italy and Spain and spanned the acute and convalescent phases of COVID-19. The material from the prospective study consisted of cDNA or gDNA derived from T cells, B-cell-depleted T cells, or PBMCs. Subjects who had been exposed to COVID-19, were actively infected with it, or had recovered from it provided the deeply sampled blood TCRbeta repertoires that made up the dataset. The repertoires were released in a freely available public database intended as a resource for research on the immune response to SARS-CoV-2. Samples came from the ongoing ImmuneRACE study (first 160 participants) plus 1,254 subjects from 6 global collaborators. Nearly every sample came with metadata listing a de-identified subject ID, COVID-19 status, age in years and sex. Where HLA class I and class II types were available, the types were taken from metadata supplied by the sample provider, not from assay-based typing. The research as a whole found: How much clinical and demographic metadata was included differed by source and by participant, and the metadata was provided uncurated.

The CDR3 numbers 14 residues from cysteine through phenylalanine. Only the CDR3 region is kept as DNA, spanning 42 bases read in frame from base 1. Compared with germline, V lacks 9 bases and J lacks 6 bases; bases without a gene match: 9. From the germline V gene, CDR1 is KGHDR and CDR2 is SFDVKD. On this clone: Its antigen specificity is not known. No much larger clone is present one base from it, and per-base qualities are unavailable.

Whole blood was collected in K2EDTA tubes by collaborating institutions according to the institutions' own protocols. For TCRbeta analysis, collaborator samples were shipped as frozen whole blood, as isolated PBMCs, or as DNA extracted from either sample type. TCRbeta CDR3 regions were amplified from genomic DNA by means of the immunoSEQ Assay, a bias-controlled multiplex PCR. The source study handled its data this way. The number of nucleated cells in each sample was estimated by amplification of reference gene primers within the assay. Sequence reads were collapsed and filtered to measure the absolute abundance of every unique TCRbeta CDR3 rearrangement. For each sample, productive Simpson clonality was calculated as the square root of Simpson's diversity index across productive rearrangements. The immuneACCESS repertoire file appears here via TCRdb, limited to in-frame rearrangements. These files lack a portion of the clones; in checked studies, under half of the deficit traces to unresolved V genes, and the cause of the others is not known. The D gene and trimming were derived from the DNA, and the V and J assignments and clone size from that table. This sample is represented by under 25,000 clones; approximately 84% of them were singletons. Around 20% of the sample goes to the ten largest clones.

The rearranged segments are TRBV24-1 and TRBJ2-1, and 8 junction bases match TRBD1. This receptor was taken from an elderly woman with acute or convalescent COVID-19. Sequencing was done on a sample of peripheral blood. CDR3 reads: CATARQGAPNEQFF. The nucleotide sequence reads TGTGCCACCGCGAGGCAGGGGGCCCCCAATGAGCAGTTCTTC.